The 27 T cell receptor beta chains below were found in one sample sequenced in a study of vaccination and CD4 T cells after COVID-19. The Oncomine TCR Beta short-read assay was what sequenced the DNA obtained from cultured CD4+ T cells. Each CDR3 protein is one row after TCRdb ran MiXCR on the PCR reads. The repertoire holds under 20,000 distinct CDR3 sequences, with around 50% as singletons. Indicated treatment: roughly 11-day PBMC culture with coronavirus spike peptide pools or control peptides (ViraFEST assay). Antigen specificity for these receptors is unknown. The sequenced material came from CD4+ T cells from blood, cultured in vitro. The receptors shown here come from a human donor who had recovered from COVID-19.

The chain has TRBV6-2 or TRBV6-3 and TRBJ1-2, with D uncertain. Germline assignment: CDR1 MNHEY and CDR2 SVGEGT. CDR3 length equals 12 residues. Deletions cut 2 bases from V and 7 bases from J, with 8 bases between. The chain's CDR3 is CASSYEGLGYTF. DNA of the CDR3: TGTGCCAGCAGTTACGAAGGTCTTGGCTACACCTTC.

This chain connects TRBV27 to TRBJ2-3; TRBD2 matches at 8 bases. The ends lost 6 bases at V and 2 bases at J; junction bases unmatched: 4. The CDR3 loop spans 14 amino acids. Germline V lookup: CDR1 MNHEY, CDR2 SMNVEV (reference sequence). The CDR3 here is CASRVAGPTDTQYF. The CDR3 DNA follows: TGTGCCAGCAGGGTAGCGGGACCCACAGATACGCAGTATTTT.

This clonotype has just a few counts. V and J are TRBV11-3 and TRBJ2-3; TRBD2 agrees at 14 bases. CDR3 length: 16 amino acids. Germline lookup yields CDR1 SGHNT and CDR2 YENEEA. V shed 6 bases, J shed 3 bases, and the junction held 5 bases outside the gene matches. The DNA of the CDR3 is TGTGCCAGCAGTTACGGGACTAGCGGGAGAACAGATACGCAGTATTTT. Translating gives CASSYGTSGRTDTQYF.

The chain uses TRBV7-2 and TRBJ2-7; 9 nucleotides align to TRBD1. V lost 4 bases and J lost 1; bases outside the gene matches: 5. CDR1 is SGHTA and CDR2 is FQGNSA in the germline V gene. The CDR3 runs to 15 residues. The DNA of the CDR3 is TGTGCCAGCAGCTGGGGGGGGACAGGGTCCTACGAGCAGTACTTC. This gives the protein CASSWGGTGSYEQYF. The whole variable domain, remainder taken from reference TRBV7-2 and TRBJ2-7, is GAGVSQSPSNKVTEKGKDVELRCDPISGHTALYWYRQSLGQGLEFLIYFQGNSAPDKSGLPSDRFSAERTGGSVSTLTIQRTQQEDSAVYLCASSWGGTGSYEQYFGPGTRLTVT.

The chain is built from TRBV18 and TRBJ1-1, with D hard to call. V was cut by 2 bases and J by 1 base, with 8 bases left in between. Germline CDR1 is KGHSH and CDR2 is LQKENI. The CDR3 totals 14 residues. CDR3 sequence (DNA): TGTGCCAGCTCACCAATAGCAGCGAACACTGAAGCTTTCTTT. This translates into CASSPIAANTEAFF.

In DNA form, the CDR3 reads TGCAGTGCTAGAGACGCGGGACAGGGAGTCGACGAGCAGTACTTC. This gives the protein CSARDAGQGVDEQYF. V gene TRBV20-1 combines with J gene TRBJ2-7, with 9 nucleotides matching TRBD1. CDR3 length equals 15 residues. CDR1 and CDR2 from the germline V gene are DFQATT and SNEGSKA (reference sequence). The V gene end was trimmed by 0 bases and the J gene end by 5 bases; junction bases not matched to a gene: 8.

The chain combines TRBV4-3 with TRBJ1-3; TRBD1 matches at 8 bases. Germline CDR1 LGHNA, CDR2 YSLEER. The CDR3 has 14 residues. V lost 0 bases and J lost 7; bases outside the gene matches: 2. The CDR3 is CASSQDQGANTIYF. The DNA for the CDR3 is TGCGCCAGCAGCCAAGACCAGGGGGCGAACACCATATATTTT.

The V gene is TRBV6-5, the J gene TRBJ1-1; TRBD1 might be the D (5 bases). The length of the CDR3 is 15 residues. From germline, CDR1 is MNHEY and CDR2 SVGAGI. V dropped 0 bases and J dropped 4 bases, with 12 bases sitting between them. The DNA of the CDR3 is TGTGCCAGCAGTTACTCCTTCAGGGCAGGCACTGAAGCTTTCTTT. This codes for CASSYSFRAGTEAFF.

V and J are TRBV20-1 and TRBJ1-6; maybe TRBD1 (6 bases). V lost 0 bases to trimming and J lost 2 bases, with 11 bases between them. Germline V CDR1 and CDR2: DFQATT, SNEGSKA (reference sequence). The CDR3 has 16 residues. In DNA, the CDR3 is TGCAGTGCTAGAGACCTACAGGGCGCCTATAATTCACCCCTCCACTTT. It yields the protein CSARDLQGAYNSPLHF.

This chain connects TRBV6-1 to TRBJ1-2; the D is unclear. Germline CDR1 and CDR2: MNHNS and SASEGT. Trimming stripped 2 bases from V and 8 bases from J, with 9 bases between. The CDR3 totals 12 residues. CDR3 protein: CASSEFRGGYTF. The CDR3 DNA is TGTGCCAGCAGTGAATTTCGAGGCGGCTACACCTTC.

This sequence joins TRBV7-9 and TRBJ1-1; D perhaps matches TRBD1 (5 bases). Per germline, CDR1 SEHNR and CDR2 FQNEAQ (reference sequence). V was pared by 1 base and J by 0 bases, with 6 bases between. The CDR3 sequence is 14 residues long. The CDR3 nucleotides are TGTGCCAGCAGCTTAGGACAGTTGAACACTGAAGCTTTCTTT. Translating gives CASSLGQLNTEAFF.

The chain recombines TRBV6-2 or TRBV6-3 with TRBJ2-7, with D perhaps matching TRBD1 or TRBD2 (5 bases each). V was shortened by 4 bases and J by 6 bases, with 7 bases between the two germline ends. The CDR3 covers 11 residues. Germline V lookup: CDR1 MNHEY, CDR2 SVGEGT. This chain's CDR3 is CASSWGSEQYF. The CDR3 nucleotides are TGTGCCAGCAGTTGGGGGAGCGAGCAGTACTTC.

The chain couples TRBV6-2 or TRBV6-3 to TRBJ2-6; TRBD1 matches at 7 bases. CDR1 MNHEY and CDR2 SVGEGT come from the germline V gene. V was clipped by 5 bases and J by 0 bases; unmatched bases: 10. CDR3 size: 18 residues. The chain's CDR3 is CASSRQGSLRSGANVLTF. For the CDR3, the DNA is TGTGCCAGCAGTAGACAGGGTTCCCTCCGCTCTGGGGCCAACGTCCTGACTTTC.

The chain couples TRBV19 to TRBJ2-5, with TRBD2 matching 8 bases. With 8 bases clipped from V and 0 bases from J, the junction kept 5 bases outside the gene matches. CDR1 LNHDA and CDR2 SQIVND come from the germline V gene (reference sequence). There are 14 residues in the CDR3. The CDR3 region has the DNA TGTGCCAGTGCTAGCGGGTCGTACCAAGAGACCCAGTACTTC. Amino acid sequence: CASASGSYQETQYF.

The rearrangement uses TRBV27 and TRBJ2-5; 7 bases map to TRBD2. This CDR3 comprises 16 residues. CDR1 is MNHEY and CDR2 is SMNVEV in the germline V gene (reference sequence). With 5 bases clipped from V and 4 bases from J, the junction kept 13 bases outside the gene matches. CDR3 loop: CASSPRGGGWIETQYF. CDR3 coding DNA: TGTGCCAGCAGTCCGAGAGGCGGGGGATGGATAGAGACCCAGTACTTC.

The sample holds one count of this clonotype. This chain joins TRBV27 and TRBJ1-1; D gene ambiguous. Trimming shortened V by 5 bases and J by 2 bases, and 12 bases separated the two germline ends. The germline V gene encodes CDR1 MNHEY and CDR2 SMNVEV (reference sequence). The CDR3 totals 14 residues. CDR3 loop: CASSKNGVNTEAFF. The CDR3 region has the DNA TGTGCCAGCAGTAAGAACGGGGTCAACACTGAAGCTTTCTTT.

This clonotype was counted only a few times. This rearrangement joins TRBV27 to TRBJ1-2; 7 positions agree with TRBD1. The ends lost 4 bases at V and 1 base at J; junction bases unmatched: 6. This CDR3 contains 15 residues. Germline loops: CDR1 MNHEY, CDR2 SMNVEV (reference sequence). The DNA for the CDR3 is TGTGCCAGCAGTTACCGGACAGGCGATAACTATGGCTACACCTTC. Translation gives CASSYRTGDNYGYTF.

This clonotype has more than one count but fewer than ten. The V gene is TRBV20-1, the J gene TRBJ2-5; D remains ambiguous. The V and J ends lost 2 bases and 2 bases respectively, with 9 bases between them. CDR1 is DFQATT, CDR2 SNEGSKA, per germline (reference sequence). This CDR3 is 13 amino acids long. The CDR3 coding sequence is TGCAGTGCTAGACCTTCCGGGCAAGAGACCCAGTACTTC. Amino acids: CSARPSGQETQYF.

CDR3 amino acids: CASSLGTKSYEQYF. CDR3 DNA sequence: TGTGCCAGCAGCTTGGGTACTAAATCCTACGAGCAGTACTTC. The J gene is TRBJ2-7, the V gene TRBV5-4; no firm D call. Per germline, CDR1 SGHNT and CDR2 YYREEE (reference sequence). V was cut by 0 bases and J by 1 base, with 8 bases left in between. The CDR3 is made up of 14 amino acids.

The CDR3 bases are TGTGCCAGCAGTTTACGGCAGGATCGGGAAAAACTGTTTTTT. Translating it yields CASSLRQDREKLFF. The chain has TRBV28 and TRBJ1-4; D unresolved. Germline CDR1 and CDR2: MDHEN and SYDVKM. The CDR3 contains 14 residues. Trimming shortened V by 2 bases and J by 8 bases, and 12 bases separated the two germline ends.

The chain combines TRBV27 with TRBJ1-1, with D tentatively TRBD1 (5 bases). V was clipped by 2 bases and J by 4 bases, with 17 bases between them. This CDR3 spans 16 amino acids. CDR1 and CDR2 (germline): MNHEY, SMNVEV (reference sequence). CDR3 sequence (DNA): TGTGCCAGCAGTTTAGCCGGGACCGGGCCCACCACTGAAGCTTTCTTT. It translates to CASSLAGTGPTTEAFF.

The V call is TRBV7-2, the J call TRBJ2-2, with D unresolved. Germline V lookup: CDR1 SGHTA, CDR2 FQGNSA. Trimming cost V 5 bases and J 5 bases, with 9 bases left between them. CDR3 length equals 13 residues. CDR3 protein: CASSASETGELFF. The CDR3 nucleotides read TGTGCCAGCAGCGCCTCGGAGACCGGGGAGCTGTTTTTT. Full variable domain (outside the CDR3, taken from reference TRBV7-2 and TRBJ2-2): GAGVSQSPSNKVTEKGKDVELRCDPISGHTALYWYRQSLGQGLEFLIYFQGNSAPDKSGLPSDRFSAERTGGSVSTLTIQRTQQEDSAVYLCASSASETGELFFGEGSRLTVL.

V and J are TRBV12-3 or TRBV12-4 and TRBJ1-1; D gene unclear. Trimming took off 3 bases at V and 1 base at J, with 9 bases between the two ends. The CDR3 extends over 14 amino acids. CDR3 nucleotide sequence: TGTGCCAGCAGTTTGTCTCGGGGGAACACTGAAGCTTTCTTT. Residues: CASSLSRGNTEAFF.

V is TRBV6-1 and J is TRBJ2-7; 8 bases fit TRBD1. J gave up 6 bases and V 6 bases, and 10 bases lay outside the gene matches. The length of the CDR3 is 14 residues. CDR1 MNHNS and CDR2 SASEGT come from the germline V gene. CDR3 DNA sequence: TGTGCCAGCAGGGGCCAGGGACAGGCAGTCGAGCAGTACTTC. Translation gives CASRGQGQAVEQYF.

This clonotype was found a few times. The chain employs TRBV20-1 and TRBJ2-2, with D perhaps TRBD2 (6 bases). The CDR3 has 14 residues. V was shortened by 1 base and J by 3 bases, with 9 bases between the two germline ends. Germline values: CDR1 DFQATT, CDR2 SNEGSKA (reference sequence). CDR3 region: CSARVRDHTGELFF. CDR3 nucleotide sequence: TGCAGTGCTAGAGTGCGGGACCACACCGGGGAGCTGTTTTTT.

Here the CDR3 DNA reads TGTGCCAGCAGCAAATGCCAGGGAAATAATTCACCCCTCCACTTT. Translation gives CASSKCQGNNSPLHF. V and J are TRBV21-1 and TRBJ1-6; the table's D gene call, TRBD1, was not cross checked with the DNA. TRBV21-1 is reported as a pseudogene. CDR3 length: 15 residues.

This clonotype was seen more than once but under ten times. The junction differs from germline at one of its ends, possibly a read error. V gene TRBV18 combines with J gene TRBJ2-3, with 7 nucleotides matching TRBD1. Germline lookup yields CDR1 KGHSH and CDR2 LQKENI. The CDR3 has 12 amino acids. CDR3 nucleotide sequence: TGTGCCAGCTTTGCGGAGGCCCCACAGGGGCATTTT. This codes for CASFAEAPQGHF. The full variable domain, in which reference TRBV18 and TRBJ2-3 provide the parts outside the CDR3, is NAGVMQNPRHLVRRRGQEARLRCSPMKGHSHVYWYRQLPEEGLKFMVYLQKENIIDESGMPKERFSAEFPKEGPSILRIQQVVRGDSAAYFCASFAEAPQGHFGPGTRLTVL.